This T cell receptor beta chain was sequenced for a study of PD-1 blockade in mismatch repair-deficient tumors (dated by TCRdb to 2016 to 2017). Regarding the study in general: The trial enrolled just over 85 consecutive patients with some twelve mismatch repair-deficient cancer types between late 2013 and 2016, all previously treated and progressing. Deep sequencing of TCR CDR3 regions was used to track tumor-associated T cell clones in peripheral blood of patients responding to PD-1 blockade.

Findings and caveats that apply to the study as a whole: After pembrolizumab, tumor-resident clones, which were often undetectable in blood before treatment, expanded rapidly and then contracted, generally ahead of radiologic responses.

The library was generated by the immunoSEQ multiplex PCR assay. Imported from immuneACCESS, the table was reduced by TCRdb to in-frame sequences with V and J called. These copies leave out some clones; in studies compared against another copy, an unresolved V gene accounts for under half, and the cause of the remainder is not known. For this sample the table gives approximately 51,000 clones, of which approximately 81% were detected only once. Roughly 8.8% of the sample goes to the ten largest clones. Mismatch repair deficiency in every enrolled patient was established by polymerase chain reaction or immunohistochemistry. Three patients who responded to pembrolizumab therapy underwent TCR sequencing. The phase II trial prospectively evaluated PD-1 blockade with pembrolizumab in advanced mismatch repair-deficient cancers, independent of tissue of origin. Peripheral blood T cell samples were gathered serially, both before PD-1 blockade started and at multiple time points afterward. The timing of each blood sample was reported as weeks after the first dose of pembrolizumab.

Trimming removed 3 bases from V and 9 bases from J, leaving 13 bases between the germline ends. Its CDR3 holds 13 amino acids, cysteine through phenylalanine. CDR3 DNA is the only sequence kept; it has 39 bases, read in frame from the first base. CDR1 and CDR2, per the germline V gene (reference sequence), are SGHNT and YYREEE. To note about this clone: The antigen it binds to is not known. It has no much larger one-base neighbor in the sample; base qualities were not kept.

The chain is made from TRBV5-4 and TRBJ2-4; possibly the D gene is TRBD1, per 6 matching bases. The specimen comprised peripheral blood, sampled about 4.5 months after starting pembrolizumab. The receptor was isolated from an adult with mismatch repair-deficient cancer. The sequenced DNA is TGTGCCAGCAGCTCAGGGGACGGAGGCATTCAGTACTTC. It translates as CASSSGDGGIQYF.